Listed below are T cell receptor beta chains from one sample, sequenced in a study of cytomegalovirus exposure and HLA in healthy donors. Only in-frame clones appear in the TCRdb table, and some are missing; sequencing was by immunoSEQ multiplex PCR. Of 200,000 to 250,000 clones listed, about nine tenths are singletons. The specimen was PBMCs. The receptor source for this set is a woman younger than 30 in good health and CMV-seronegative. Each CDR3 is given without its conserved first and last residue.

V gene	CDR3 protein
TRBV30	AWSVSRRGTAEAF
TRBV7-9	ASSLLPSSTEAF
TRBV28	ASSLASGRAGEQF
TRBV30	AWAPSANYGYT
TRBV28	ASSLSGTGSSYEQY
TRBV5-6	ASSLASGAYEQY
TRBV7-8	ASSYIDRGPQPQH
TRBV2	ASKWTSGPTNEQF
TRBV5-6	ASSFLAIRNNEQF
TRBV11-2	ASSLVRTGVYNGYT
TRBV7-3	ASSAGVLYEQY
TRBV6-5	ASSSGLGGTDTQY
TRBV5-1	ASSLVPGKGNEQF
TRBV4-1	ASSPGTRNSPLH
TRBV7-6	ASSLLNRADTQY
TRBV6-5	ASSRTGGEKLF
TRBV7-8	ASSPPRTDYVGYT
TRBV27	ASSLSSGGGRDSNQPQH
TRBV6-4	ASSEGTGYGDTQY
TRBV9	ASTKGQGGGTEAF
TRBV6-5	ASRAQGSGNTIY
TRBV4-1	ASSNTGLGEQY
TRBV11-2	ASSSWTSGGLYDTQY
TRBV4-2	ASSQGLAGDTPTGELF
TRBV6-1	ASREGPHTEAF
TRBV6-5	ASSPGQSNYGYT
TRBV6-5	ASTRAGSYYNEQF
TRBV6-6	ASSYLPNTEAF
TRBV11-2	ASSYLGGSLSTDTQY
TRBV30	AWSSGRGGYT
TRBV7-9	ASSLIDRKDYGYT
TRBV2	ASRIAGAGDNEQF
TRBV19	ASSVPGGPSGYT
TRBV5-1	ASSLGPGDTEAF
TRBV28	ASTPPGASYEQY
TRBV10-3	AISDPGLAGETQY
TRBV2	ASSRTSGEAYEQY